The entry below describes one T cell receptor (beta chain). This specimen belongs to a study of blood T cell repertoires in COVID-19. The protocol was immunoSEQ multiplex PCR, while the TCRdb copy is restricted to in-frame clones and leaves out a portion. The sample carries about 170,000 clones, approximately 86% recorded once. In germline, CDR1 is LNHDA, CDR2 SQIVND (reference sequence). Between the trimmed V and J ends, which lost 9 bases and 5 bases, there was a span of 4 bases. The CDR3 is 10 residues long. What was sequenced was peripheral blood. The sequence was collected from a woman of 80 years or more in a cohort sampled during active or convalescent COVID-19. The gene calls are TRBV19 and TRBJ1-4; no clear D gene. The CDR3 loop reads CASGNEKLFF. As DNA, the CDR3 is TGTGCCAGCGGGAATGAAAAACTGTTTTTT.